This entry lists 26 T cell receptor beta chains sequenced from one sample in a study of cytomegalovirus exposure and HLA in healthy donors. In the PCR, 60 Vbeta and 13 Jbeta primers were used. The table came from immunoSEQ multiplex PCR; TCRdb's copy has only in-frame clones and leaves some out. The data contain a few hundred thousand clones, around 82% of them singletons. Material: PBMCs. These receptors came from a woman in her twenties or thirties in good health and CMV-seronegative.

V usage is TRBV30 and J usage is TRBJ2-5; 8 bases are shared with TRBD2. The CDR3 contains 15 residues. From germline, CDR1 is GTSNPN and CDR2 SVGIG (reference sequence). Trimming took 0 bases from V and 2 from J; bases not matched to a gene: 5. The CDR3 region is CAWSVWAGGQETQYF. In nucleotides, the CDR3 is TGTGCCTGGAGTGTATGGGCGGGGGGTCAAGAGACCCAGTACTTC.

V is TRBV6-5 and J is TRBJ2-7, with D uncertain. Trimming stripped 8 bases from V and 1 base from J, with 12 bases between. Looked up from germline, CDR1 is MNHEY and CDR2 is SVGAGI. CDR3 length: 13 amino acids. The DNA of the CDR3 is TGTGCCAGCGCCCAGGAAGAATCCTACGAGCAGTACTTC. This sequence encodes CASAQEESYEQYF.

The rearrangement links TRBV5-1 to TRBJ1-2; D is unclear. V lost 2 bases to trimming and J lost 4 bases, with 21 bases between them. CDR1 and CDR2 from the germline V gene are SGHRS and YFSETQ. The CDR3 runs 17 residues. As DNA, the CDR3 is TGCGCCAGCAGCTTTGACCCCCGGCCGGGAGTCATCTATGGCTACACCTTC. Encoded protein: CASSFDPRPGVIYGYTF. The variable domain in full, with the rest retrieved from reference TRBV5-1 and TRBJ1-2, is KAGVTQTPRYLIKTRGQQVTLSCSPISGHRSVSWYQQTPGQGLQFLFEYFSETQRNKGNFPGRFSGRQFSNSRSEMNVSTLELGDSALYLCASSFDPRPGVIYGYTFGSGTRLTVV.

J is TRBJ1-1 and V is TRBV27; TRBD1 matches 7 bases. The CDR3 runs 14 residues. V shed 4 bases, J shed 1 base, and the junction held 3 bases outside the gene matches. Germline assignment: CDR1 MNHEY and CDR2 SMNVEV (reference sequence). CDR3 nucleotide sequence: TGTGCCAGCAGTTACGACAGGGCGAACACTGAAGCTTTCTTT. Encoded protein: CASSYDRANTEAFF.

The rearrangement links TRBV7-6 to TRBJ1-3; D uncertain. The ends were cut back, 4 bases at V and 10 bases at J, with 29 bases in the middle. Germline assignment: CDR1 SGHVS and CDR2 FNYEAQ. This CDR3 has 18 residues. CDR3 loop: CASSSNLGPKRRNWTIYF. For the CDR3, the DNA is TGTGCCAGCAGCTCTAACTTGGGCCCGAAAAGACGAAACTGGACCATATATTTT.

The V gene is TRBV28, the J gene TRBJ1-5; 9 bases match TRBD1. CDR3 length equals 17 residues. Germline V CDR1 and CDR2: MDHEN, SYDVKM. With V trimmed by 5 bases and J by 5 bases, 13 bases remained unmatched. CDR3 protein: CASSGHIATGGHQPQHF. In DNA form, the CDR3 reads TGTGCCAGCAGTGGCCATATTGCGACAGGGGGTCATCAGCCCCAGCATTTT.

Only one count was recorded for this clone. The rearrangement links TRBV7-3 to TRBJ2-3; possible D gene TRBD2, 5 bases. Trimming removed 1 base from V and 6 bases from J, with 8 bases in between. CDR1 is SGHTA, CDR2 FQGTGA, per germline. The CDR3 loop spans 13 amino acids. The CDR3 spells CASSLNRGDTQYF. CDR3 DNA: TGTGCCAGCAGCTTAAATCGGGGTGATACGCAGTATTTT.

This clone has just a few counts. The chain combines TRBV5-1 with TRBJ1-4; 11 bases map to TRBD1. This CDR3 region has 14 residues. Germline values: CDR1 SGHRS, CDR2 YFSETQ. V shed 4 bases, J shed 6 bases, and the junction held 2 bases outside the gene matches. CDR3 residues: CASSKGQGDEKLFF. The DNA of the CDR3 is TGCGCCAGCAGCAAGGGACAGGGGGATGAAAAACTGTTTTTT.

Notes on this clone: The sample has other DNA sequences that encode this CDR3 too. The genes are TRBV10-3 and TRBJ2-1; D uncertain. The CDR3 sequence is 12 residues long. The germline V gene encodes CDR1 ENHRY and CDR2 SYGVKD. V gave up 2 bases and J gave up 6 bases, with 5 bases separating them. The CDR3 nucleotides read TGTGCCATCAGTGAGGGTAGCAATGAGCAGTTCTTC. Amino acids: CAISEGSNEQFF.

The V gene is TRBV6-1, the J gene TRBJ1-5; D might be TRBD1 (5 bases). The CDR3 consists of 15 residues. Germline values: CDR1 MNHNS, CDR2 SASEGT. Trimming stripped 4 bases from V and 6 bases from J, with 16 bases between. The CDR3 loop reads CASSGGLRTGQPQHF. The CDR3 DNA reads TGTGCCAGCAGTGGGGGACTCAGGACGGGTCAGCCCCAGCATTTT.

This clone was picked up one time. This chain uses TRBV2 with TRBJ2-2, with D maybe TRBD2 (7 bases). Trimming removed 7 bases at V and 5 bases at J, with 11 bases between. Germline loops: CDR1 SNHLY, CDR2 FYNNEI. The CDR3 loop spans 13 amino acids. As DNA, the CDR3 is TGTGCCAGCAACGGGGGGCGAACCGGGGAGCTGTTTTTT. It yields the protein CASNGGRTGELFF.

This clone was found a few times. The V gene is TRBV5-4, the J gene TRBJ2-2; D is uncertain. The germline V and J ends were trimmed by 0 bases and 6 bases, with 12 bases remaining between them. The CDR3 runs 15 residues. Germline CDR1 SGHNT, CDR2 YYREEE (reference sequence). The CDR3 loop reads CASSLAEREAGELFF. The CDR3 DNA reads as TGTGCCAGCAGCTTGGCCGAAAGAGAAGCCGGGGAGCTGTTTTTT.

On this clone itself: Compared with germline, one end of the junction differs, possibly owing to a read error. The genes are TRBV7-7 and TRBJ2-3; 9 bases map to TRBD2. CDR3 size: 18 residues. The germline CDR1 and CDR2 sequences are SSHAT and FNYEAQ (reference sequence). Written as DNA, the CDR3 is TGTGCTAGCAGCCCCGGATTGGCGGGGGGGCTAATCACAGATACGCAGTATTTT. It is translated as CASSPGLAGGLITDTQYF.

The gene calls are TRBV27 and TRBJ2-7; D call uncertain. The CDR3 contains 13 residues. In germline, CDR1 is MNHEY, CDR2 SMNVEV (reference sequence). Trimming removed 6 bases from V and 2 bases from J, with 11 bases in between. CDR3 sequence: CASSDFGPYEQYF. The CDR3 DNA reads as TGTGCCAGCAGCGACTTCGGTCCCTACGAGCAGTACTTC.

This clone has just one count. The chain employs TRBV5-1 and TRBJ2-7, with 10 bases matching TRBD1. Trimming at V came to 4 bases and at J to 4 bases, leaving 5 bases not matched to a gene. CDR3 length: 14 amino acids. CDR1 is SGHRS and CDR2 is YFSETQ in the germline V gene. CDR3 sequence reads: CASSMGQGSYEQYF. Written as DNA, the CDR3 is TGCGCCAGCAGCATGGGACAGGGGTCGTACGAGCAGTACTTC.

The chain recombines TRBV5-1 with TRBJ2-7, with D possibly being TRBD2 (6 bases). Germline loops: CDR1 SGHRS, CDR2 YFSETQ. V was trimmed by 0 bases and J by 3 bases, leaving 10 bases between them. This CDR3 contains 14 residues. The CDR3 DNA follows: TGCGCCAGCAGCTTGGGGGGGGTACTCTACGAGCAGTACTTC. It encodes CASSLGGVLYEQYF.

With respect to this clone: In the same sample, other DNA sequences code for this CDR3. CDR3 sequence reads: CASSLAGNTEAFF. DNA of the CDR3: TGTGCCAGCAGTTTAGCGGGGAACACTGAAGCTTTCTTT. The chain joins TRBV27 to TRBJ1-1; no definite D call. V lost 2 bases, J lost 1 base, and 5 bases lay in between. This CDR3 contains 13 residues. CDR1 MNHEY and CDR2 SMNVEV come from the germline V gene (reference sequence).

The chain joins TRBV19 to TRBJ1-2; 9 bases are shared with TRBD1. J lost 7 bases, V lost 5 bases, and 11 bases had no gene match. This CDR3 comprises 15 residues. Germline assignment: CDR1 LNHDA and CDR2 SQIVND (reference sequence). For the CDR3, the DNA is TGTGCCAGTAGTCCGAGGGGACAGGGAGGTTCTGGCTACACCTTC. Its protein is CASSPRGQGGSGYTF.

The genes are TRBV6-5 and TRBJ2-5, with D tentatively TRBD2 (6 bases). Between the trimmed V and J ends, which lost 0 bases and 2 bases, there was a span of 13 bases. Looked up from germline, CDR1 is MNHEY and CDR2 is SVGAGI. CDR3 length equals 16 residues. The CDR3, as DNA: TGTGCCAGCAGTTACTCGGCCGGGACTGGACAAGAGACCCAGTACTTC. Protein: CASSYSAGTGQETQYF.

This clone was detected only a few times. The chain's CDR3 is CASGRDMNTEAFF. CDR3 sequence (DNA): TGTGCCAGCGGACGGGACATGAACACTGAAGCTTTCTTT. The chain joins TRBV2 to TRBJ1-1; TRBD1 is a possible D gene (6 bases). The length of the CDR3 is 13 residues. The V and J ends lost 8 bases and 0 bases respectively, with 10 bases between them. Germline-derived CDR1 and CDR2 are SNHLY and FYNNEI.

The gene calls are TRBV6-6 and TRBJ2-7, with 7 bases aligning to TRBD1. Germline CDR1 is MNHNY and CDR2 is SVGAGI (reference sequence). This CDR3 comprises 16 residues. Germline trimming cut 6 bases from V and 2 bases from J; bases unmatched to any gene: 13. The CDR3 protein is CASRLTPYQGAYEQYF. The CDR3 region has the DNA TGTGCCAGCAGATTAACGCCATATCAGGGGGCCTACGAGCAGTACTTC.

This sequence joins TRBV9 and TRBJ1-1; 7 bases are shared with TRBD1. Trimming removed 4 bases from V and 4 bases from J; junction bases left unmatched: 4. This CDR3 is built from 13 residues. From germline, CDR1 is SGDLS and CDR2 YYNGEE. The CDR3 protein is CASSKGAPTEAFF. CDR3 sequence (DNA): TGTGCCAGCAGCAAGGGGGCGCCCACTGAAGCTTTCTTT.

CDR3 amino acids: CASSGLSGSNEQFF. The CDR3 DNA reads TGTGCCAGCAGTGGTCTAAGCGGGAGTAATGAGCAGTTCTTC. The chain combines TRBV27 with TRBJ2-1; TRBD2 matches at 8 bases. There are 14 residues in the CDR3. In germline, CDR1 is MNHEY, CDR2 SMNVEV (reference sequence). V lost 5 bases to trimming and J lost 7 bases; unmatched junction nucleotides: 7.

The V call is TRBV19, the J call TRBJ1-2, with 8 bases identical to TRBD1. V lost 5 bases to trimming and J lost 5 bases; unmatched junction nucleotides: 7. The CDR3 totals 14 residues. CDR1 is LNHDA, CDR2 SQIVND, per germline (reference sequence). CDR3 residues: CASSLGTGVYGYTF. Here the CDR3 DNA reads TGTGCCAGTAGTTTAGGGACAGGAGTATATGGCTACACCTTC.

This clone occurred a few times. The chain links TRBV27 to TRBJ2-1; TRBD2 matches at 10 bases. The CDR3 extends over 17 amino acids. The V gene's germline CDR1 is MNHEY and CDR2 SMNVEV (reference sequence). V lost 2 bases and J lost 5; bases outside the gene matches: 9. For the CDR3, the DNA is TGTGCCAGCAGTTTAAGGGTTAGCGGGAGGTATAACAATGAGCAGTTCTTC. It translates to CASSLRVSGRYNNEQFF.

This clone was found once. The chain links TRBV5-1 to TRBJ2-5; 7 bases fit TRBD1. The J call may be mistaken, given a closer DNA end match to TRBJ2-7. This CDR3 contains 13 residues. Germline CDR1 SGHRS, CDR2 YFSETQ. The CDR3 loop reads CASSVTGSDEQYF. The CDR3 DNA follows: TGCGCCAGCAGCGTGACAGGGAGTGACGAGCAGTACTTC.